This record looks at one T cell receptor (beta chain) sequence and its context. No antigen is known for it. Data came from immunoSEQ multiplex PCR; TCRdb stores just in-frame clones and leaves some out. Of tens of thousands of clones in the sample, about 90% are singletons; the top ten hold around 2.8%. The source of the sample is a study of T cell responses to AZD1222 COVID-19 vaccine. Broader study findings: Within unmutated variant regions lay the reported targets of nearly half of spike-specific TCRs. Recipients of two AZD1222 doses showed rising Spike-specific TCR breadth and depth. In all cases, repertoires were sampled only after the peak T cell response. Recipients of AZD1222 seropositive at baseline numbered only 5 to 7.

The source was peripheral blood, collected on day 0 of MenACWY control vaccination. The TCR comes from an adult in good health.

The DNA for the CDR3 is TGTGCCAGCAGTGTCTTTGGTGGCAGCACGGACGGCTACACCTTC. The encoded protein is CASSVFGGSTDGYTF. The chain is built from TRBV6-4 and TRBJ1-2; D not resolved. CDR1 and CDR2 (germline): MRHNA, SNTAGT. Trimming cost V 4 bases and J 8 bases, with 20 bases left between them. The CDR3 contains 15 residues.